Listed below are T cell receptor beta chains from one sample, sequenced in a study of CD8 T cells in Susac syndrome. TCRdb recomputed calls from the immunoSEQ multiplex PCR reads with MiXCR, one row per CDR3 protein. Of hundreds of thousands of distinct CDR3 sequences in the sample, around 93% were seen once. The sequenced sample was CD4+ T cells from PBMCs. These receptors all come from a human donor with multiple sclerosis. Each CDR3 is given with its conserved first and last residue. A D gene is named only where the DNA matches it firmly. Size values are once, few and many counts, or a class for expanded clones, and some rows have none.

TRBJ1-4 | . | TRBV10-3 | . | CAISEGGEVPNEKLFF | TGTGCCATCAGTGAGGGTGGGGAGGTGCCTAATGAAAAACTGTTTTTT
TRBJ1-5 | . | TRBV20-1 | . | CSAREGEGGQPQHF | TGCAGTGCTAGAGAAGGGGAGGGGGGCCAGCCCCAGCATTTT
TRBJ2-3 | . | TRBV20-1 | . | CSASPEVPDTQYF | TGCAGTGCTAGTCCGGAGGTCCCAGATACGCAGTATTTT
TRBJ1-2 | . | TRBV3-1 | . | CASSQIGAGYGYTF | TGTGCCAGCAGCCAGATCGGAGCGGGTTATGGCTACACCTTC
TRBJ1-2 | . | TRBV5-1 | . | CASSAGTLELDGYTF | TGCGCCAGCAGCGCCGGGACCCTAGAACTGGATGGCTACACCTTC
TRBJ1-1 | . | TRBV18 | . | CASSPGGDTEAFF | TGTGCCAGCTCACCAGGGGGCGACACTGAAGCTTTCTTT
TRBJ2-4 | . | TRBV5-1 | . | CASSWDGQLAKNIQYF | TGCGCCAGCAGCTGGGACGGCCAACTAGCCAAAAACATTCAGTACTTC
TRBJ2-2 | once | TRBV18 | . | CASSPGQGLSATNTGELFF | TGTGCCAGCTCACCGGGACAAGGGCTGTCGGCCACGAACACCGGGGAGCTGTTTTTT
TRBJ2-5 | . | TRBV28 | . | CASSLARPDFQETQYF | TGTGCCAGCAGTTTGGCGCGTCCAGACTTCCAAGAGACCCAGTACTTC
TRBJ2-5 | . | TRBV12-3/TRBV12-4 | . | CASRPASAETQYF | TGTGCCAGCAGGCCCGCTAGCGCGGAGACCCAGTACTTC
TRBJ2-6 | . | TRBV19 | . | CASSAGANVLTF | TGTGCCAGTAGTGCTGGGGCCAACGTCCTGACTTTC
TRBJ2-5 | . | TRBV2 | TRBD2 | CASSTRGTSGRETQYF | TGTGCCAGCAGTACCCGCGGGACTAGCGGACGGGAGACCCAGTACTTC
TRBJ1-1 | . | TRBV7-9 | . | CASSEWATRNTEAFF | TGTGCCAGCAGCGAGTGGGCCACACGGAACACTGAAGCTTTCTTT
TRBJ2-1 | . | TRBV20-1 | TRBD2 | CSASGGFYNEQFF | TGCAGTGCTAGCGGGGGGTTCTACAATGAGCAGTTCTTC
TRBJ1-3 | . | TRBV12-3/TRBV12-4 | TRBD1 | CASKTGQGWANTIYF | TGTGCCAGCAAGACCGGACAGGGTTGGGCGAACACCATATATTTT
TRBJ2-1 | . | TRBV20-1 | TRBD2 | CSARDGGLAGGPNNEQFF | TGCAGTGCTAGAGATGGGGGACTAGCGGGAGGGCCAAACAATGAGCAGTTCTTC
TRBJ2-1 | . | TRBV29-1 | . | CSVASRDSSYNEQFF | TGCAGCGTTGCCAGCAGGGATTCGTCCTACAATGAGCAGTTCTTC
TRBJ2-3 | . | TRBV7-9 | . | CASSSRGGPRGLSQYF | TGTGCCAGCAGCTCGCGTGGGGGGCCCAGGGGCCTGTCGCAGTATTTT